One and the same sample provided the 5 T cell receptor beta chains below, sequenced in a study of T cells in Graves' hyperthyroidism and ophthalmopathy. Researchers took RNA transcripts and amplified the TCR beta CDR3 regions from them. Using the HTBI primer set, a first-round RT-PCR was run on the TCR CDR3. Each CDR3 protein is one row after TCRdb ran MiXCR on the multiplex PCR reads. The table includes roughly 290,000 distinct CDR3 sequences, about 14% detected once. Material: blood. The receptor set was obtained from a woman younger than 45 with Graves' hyperthyroidism that later progressed to Graves' ophthalmopathy.

Many counts were recorded for this clonotype. J is TRBJ1-5 and V is TRBV6-2 or TRBV6-3; D remains ambiguous. CDR1 and CDR2 (germline): MNHEY, SVGEGT. The CDR3 is made up of 16 amino acids. V lost 4 bases and J 0 bases, leaving 13 bases between the germline ends. The CDR3 spells CASSSGRPNSNQPQHF. The CDR3 nucleotides are TGTGCCAGCAGTTCCGGACGACCCAATAGCAATCAGCCCCAGCATTTT.

The chain is built from TRBV7-9 and TRBJ2-1, with TRBD2 identical over 12 bases. Germline loops: CDR1 SEHNR, CDR2 FQNEAQ (reference sequence). J was trimmed by 8 bases and V by 5 bases; bases with no gene match: 4. The CDR3 sequence is 14 residues long. This chain's CDR3 is CASSRTSGIDEQFF. The CDR3 DNA sequence: TGTGCCAGCAGCAGGACTAGCGGGATCGATGAGCAGTTCTTC.

This clonotype has a handful of counts. This rearrangement joins TRBV2 to TRBJ1-5; D gene ambiguous. The CDR3 runs to 17 residues. Germline-derived CDR1 and CDR2 are SNHLY and FYNNEI. V lost 5 bases and J 2 bases, leaving 19 bases between the germline ends. As DNA, the CDR3 is TGTGCCAGCAGTCCAACCATCACGGCCGGGGGCAATCAGCCCCAGCATTTT. Translation gives CASSPTITAGGNQPQHF.

The table lists this clonotype with many counts. This rearrangement joins TRBV28 to TRBJ2-1; 10 bases line up with TRBD2. The V and J ends lost 5 bases and 5 bases, in that order; junction bases with no gene match: 6. This CDR3 comprises 15 residues. CDR1 and CDR2 from the germline V gene are MDHEN and SYDVKM. CDR3 sequence: CASSPSGLADNEQFF. DNA of the CDR3: TGTGCCAGCAGTCCGTCCGGACTAGCGGACAATGAGCAGTTCTTC. The entire variable domain, with the rest obtained from reference TRBV28 and TRBJ2-1, is as follows: DVKVTQSSRYLVKRTGEKVFLECVQDMDHENMFWYRQDPGLGLRLIYFSYDVKMKEKGDIPEGYSVSREKKERFSLILESASTNQTSMYLCASSPSGLADNEQFFGPGTRLTVL.

This clonotype was counted many times. The chain couples TRBV3-1 to TRBJ1-5; 8 bases align to TRBD1. Trimming cost V 3 bases and J 2 bases; bases outside gene matches: 15. This CDR3 contains 19 residues. From germline, CDR1 is LGHDT and CDR2 YNNKEL (reference sequence). CDR3 region: CASSHLTAGGLRCNQPQHF. The CDR3 region has the DNA TGTGCCAGCAGCCACCTCACGGCAGGGGGCTTGCGTTGCAATCAGCCCCAGCATTTT. Variable domain in full (rest from reference TRBV3-1 and TRBJ1-5): DTAVSQTPKYLVTQMGNDKSIKCEQNLGHDTMYWYKQDSKKFLKIMFSYNNKELIINETVPNRFSPKSPDKAHLNLHINSLELGDSAVYFCASSHLTAGGLRCNQPQHFGDGTRLSIL.